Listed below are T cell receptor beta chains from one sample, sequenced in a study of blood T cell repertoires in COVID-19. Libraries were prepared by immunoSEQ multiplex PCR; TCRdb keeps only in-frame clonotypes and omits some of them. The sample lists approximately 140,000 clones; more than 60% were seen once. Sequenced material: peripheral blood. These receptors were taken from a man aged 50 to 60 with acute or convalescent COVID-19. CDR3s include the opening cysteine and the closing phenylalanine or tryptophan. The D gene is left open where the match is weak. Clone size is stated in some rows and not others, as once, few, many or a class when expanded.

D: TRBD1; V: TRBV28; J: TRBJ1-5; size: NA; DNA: TGTGCCAGCAGTACCGGACAGGGGTGGAATCAGCCCCAGCATTTT; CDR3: CASSTGQGWNQPQHF
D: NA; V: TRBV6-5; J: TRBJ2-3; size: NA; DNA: TGTGCCAGCAACAAAAGACAGTCCCTGGATACGCAGTATTTT; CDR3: CASNKRQSLDTQYF
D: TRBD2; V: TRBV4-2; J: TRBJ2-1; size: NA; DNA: TGTGCCAGCAGCCAAGATTTGGCTAGCGGGGGGGGTTTCAACAATGAGCAGTTCTTC; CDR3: CASSQDLASGGGFNNEQFF
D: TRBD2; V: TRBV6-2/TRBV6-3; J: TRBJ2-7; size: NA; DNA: TGTGCCAGCAGTCCCCTGCGGACTAGCGGACGCTACGAGCAGTACTTC; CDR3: CASSPLRTSGRYEQYF
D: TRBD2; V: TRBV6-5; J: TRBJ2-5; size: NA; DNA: TGTGCCAGCCGAGCGGGGGGGCAAGAGACCCAGTACTTC; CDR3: CASRAGGQETQYF
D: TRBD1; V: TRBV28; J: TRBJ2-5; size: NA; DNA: TGTGCCAGCAGTTTATTAGGGGACAGGGGGAGTATCCAAGAGACCCAGTACTTC; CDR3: CASSLLGDRGSIQETQYF
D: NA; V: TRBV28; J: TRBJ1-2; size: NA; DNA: TGTGCCAGCAGTCCCACAGACAAACTGGGCTACACCTTC; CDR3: CASSPTDKLGYTF
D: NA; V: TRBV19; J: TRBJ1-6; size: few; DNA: TGTGCCAGTAGTCCGGACATCACGGCCTCCTATAATTCACCCCTCCACTTT; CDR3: CASSPDITASYNSPLHF
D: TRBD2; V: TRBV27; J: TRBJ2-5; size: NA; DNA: TGTGCCAGCAGTCCGAATAGACTAGCGGGGTTTGAGACCCAGTACTTC; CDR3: CASSPNRLAGFETQYF
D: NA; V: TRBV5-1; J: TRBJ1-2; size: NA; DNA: TGCGCCAGCAGCCCAGGTGGAGGGGATGGCTACACCTTC; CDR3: CASSPGGGDGYTF
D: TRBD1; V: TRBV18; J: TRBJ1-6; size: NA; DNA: TGTGCCAGCTCACAATTAGATGGACAGGGGGTGTCACCCCTCCACTTT; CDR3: CASSQLDGQGVSPLHF
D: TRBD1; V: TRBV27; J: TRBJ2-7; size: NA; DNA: TGTGCCAGCAGTCCGGTCACAGGGGGACAGGGCGAGCAGTACTTC; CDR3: CASSPVTGGQGEQYF
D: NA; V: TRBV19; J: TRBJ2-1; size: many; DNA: TGTGCCAGTAGTATATTTGCGGGGGCTGTTCAGGAGCAGTTCTTC; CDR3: CASSIFAGAVQEQFF
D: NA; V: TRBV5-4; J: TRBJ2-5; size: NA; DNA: TGTGCCAGCAGCCAAATGGAGGAGACCCAGTACTTC; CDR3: CASSQMEETQYF
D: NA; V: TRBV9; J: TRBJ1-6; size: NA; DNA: TGTGCCAGCAGCCCCGGGACAAGTGGTGGTTCACCCCTCCACTTT; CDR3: CASSPGTSGGSPLHF
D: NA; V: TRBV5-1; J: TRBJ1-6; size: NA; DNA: TGCGCCAGCAGCTTGGACAGGGCTTCACCCCTCCACTTT; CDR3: CASSLDRASPLHF
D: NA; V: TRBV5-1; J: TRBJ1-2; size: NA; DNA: TGCGCCAGCAGCTTGGAAGTAGAAAACTATGGCTACACCTTC; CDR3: CASSLEVENYGYTF
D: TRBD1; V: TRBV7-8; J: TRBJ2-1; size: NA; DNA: TGTGCCAGCAGCACGGGACAGGGGGCCCGGGAGCAGTTCTTC; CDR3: CASSTGQGAREQFF
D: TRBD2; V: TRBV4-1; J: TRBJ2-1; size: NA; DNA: TGCGCCAGCAGCCGACTAGCGGACTTAAGCTCCTACAATGAGCAGTTCTTC; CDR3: CASSRLADLSSYNEQFF
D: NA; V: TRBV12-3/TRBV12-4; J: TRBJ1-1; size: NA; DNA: TGTGCCAGCAGTTCAGGGAACACTGAAGCTTTCTTT; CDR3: CASSSGNTEAFF
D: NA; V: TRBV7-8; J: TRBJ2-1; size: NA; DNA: TGTGCCAGCAGCTTAAACAGCTACAATGAGCAGTTCTTC; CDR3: CASSLNSYNEQFF
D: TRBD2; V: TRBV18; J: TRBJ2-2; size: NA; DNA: TGTGCCAGCTCACTACGACTAGCGGGGATCGAGGGAAGCACCGGGGAGCTGTTTTTT; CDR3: CASSLRLAGIEGSTGELFF
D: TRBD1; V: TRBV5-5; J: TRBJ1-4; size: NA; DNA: TGTGCCAGCAGCTTGAGGGGCAGGGGGGAGGAAAAACTGTTTTTT; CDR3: CASSLRGRGEEKLFF
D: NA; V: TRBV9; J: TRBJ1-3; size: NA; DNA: TGTGCCAGCAGCCCCCGCGGTGAGGCTGGAAACACCATATATTTT; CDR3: CASSPRGEAGNTIYF
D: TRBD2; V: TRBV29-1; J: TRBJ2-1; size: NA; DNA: TGCAGCGTTTCCCGACTCCTAGCGGGGGCGGGTGAGCAGTTCTTC; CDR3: CSVSRLLAGAGEQFF
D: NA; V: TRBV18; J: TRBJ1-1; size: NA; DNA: TGTGCCAGCTCACGGAAACAGGGCGCTGAAGCTTTCTTT; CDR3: CASSRKQGAEAFF
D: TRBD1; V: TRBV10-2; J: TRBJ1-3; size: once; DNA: TGCGCCAGCTGGACAGGTCCAGGAAACACCATATATTTT; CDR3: CASWTGPGNTIYF
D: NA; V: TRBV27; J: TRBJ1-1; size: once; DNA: TGTGCCAGCAGTTTAAGGACCTCCAGGGGTTTTAACACTGAAGCTTTCTTT; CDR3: CASSLRTSRGFNTEAFF
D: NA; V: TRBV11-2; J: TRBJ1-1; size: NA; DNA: TGTGCCAGCAGCTTAGTACGGGGAGGTGAAGCTTTCTTT; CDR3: CASSLVRGGEAFF
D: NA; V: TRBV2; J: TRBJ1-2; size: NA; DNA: TGTGCCACCCCTAGCAGTCGAATCGGCTATGGCTACACCTTC; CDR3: CATPSSRIGYGYTF
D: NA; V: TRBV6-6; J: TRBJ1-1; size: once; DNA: TGTGCCAGCAGTTACGACAGTTACACTGAAGCTTTCTTT; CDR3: CASSYDSYTEAFF
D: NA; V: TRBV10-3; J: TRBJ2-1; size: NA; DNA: TGTGCCATCAGTGAGTCCGCCAGAGGTGGTGAGCAGTTCTTC; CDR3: CAISESARGGEQFF
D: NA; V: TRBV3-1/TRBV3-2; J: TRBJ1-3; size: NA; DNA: TGTGCCAGCAGTACAGGAAACACCATATATTTT; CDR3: CASSTGNTIYF
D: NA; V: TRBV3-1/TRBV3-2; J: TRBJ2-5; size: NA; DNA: TGTGCCAGCAGCCCTTGGGGGGCGGGGGACCAAGAGACCCAGTACTTC; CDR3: CASSPWGAGDQETQYF
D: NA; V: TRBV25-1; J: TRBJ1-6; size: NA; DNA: TGTGCCACCAGCCGACAGGATAATTCACCCCTCCACTTT; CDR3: CATSRQDNSPLHF
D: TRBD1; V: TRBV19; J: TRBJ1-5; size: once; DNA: TGTGCCAGTTCACGAAGCGGGACAGGGTTGGATCAGCCCCAGCATTTT; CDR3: CASSRSGTGLDQPQHF
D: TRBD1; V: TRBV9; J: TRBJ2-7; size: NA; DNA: TGTGCCAGCAGCGCCCGACAGGGGAACGAGCAGTACTTC; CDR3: CASSARQGNEQYF
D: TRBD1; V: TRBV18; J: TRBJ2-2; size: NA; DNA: TGTGCCAGCTCACCACGAGGACAGGGGGTCATCACCGGGGAGCTGTTTTTT; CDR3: CASSPRGQGVITGELFF
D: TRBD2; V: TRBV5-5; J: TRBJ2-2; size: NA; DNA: TGTGCCAGCAGCTTGGTTAATGCAGGCGGGGGCGGGGAGCTGTTTTTT; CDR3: CASSLVNAGGGGELFF
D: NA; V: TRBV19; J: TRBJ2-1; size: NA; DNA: TGTGCCACCGAACTAGTCAATGAGCAGTTCTTC; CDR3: CATELVNEQFF
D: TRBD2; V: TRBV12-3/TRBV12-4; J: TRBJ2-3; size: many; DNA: TGTGCCAGCAGACTCGGGACTATAGGAACGCAGTATTTT; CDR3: CASRLGTIGTQYF
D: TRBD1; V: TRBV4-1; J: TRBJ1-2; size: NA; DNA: TGCGCCAGCAGCCTCCTCACGGGACAGCACAACTATGGCTACACCTTC; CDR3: CASSLLTGQHNYGYTF
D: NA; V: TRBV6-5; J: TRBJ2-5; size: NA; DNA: TGTGCCAGCAGTCGACTAGGGCAAGAGACCCAGTACTTC; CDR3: CASSRLGQETQYF
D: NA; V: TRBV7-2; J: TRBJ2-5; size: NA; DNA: TGTGCCAGCAGCTCCTGGACTGCCCAGTACTTC; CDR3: CASSSWTAQYF
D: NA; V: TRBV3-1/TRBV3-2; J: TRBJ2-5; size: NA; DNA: TGTGCCAGCAGCCAAGATGACTGGGAGACCCAGTACTTC; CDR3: CASSQDDWETQYF
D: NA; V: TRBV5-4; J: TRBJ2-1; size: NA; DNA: TGTGCCAGCAGCTTGGTTGTGTGGGGACAAGACAATGAGCAGTTCTTC; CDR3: CASSLVVWGQDNEQFF
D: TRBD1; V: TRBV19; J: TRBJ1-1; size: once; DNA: TGTGCCAGTAACCCGGCGCAGGGGGTCGTAGGAGGCACTGAAGCTTTCTTT; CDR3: CASNPAQGVVGGTEAFF
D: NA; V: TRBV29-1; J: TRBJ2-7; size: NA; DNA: TGCAGCGTTGCCGGGGAAGCGTACGAGCAGTACTTC; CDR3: CSVAGEAYEQYF
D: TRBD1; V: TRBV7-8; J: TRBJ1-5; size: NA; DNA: TGTGCCAGCAGCTTAGGGACAGGAAATGATCAGCCCCAGCATTTT; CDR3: CASSLGTGNDQPQHF
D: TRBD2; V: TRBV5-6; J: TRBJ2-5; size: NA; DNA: TGTGCCAGCAGCTCTACCCTAGCGGGGGAGACCCAGTACTTC; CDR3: CASSSTLAGETQYF
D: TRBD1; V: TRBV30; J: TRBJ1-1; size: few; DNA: TGTGCCTGGAGTCGAGGGACAGGGGGCCGTGAAGCTTTCTTT; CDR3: CAWSRGTGGREAFF
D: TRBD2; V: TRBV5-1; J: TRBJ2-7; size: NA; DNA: TGCGCCAGCAGCTTGCCTATCGGGGGGACCTACGAGCAGTACTTC; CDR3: CASSLPIGGTYEQYF
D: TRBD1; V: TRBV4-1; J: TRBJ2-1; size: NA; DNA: TGCGCCAGCAGGCGCCAGGGACAGGGCGTTGATGAGCAGTTCTTC; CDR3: CASRRQGQGVDEQFF
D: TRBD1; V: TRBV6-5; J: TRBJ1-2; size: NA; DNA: TGTGCCAGCCTGGGACAGGGGATGCGCTACACCTTC; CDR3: CASLGQGMRYTF
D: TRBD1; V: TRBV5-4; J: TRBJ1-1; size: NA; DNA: TGTGCCAGCAACCTCGGACAGGGGATGAACACTGAAGCTTTCTTT; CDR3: CASNLGQGMNTEAFF
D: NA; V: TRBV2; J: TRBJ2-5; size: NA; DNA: TGTGCCAGCAGTACCGGGTACCAAGAGACCCAGTACTTC; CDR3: CASSTGYQETQYF
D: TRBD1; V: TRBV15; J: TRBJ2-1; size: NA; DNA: TGTGCCACCAGCAGAGATCGGGGACAGAATTACAATGAGCAGTTCTTC; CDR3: CATSRDRGQNYNEQFF
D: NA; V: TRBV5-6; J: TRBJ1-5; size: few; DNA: TGTGCCAGCAGCTTTTCCAGGGATTATAGCAATCAGCCCCAGCATTTT; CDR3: CASSFSRDYSNQPQHF
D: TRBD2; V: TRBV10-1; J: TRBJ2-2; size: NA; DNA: TGCGCCAGCAGTGAGTTTTTAGGGCGGGGGAGCCCGAACACCGGGGAGCTGTTTTTT; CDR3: CASSEFLGRGSPNTGELFF